Sequencing of this T cell receptor (beta chain) was carried out in a study of vaccination effects on CD4 cells after COVID-19. Study summary: The ViraFEST assay expanded antigen-specific CD4+ T cells with viral peptide pools before sequencing.

Germline V gene lookup returns CDR1 LGHDT and CDR2 YNNKEL (reference sequence). The ends were cut back, 2 bases at V and 1 base at J, with 8 bases in the middle. The CDR3 contains 14 residues. Subsequent to 10 days of culture, CD4+ T cells were isolated. Sequenced by immunoSEQ multiplex PCR; TCRdb stores in-frame clones only, minus some. The repertoire holds tens of thousands of clones, with 65% to 80% as singletons. With respect to this clone: Its antigen is not known.

V is TRBV3-1 (or the pseudogene TRBV3-2) and J is TRBJ2-5; D ambiguous. The sequence came from a human donor who received a COVID-19 vaccine. The sequences come from CD4+ T cells from PBMCs cultured without peptide, collected before COVID-19 vaccination. The CDR3 DNA reads TGTGCCAGCAGCCAACTCGGAACCCAAGAGACCCAGTACTTC. Translating gives CASSQLGTQETQYF.